The T cell receptor beta chain under discussion was sequenced for a study of lymphopenia after photon versus proton radiotherapy (dated by TCRdb to about 2019). For the wider study: The study compared the immunological effects of photon versus proton radiation therapy in patients with gastrointestinal tumors who developed high-grade lymphopenia. The cohort included approximately 18 patients with gastrointestinal tumors who developed lymphopenia after receiving either photon or proton therapy. The study was designed to characterize how the impact on the immune system differs between the two radiation modalities. The research as a whole found: After the lymphocyte count nadir, photon-treated repertoires showed oligoclonal expansion, especially of CD8+ Temra cells, which drove the drop in diversity. Across the cohort, among patients who died, a greater drop in TCR diversity after the nadir was inversely correlated with overall survival time. During treatment, patients who received photon therapy lost naive T cells and TCR diversity and gained effector/memory populations, whereas patients who received proton therapy remained relatively stable. The survival association was examined only in patients who died, and the authors described better survival with proton therapy as a possibility, not as a demonstrated result.

Library preparation employed the immunoSEQ multiplex PCR assay. T cell repertoires were profiled with deep sequencing of rearranged TCR beta loci together with multiparametric flow cytometry. In TCRdb, the immuneACCESS table is reduced to in-frame sequences with V and J assigned. These tables do not hold every clone; where another copy was compared, an unresolved V gene accounts for under half, and the others remain unexplained. Recorded for this sample are roughly 30,000 clones; roughly nine tenths of them occurred a single time. The top ten clones comprise approximately 7.3% of the sample. Trimming costs V 7 bases and J 6 bases, and their ends lie 11 bases apart. Including cysteine and phenylalanine, the CDR3 has 12 amino acids. Of all the DNA, just the CDR3 is kept, 36 bases in frame from base 1. Reading the germline V gene gives CDR1 SGHVS and CDR2 FNYEAQ. On this clone: No cognate antigen has been identified for it. No base qualities exist here, and no much larger clone lies one base off it.

The rearranged segments are TRBV7-6 and TRBJ2-3, and TRBD1 may be the D gene, going by 5 matching bases. The sequencing here drew on peripheral blood, taken from a patient treated with photon-based radiotherapy. This TCR came from a woman aged 45-65 years with pancreatic cancer. The bases read TGTGCCAGCAAATCTGACAGTGATACGCAGTATTTT. Its amino acids are CASKSDSDTQYF.